These 15 T cell receptor beta chains came from one sample sequenced in a study of blood T cell repertoires in COVID-19. Generated by immunoSEQ multiplex PCR, the TCRdb table keeps only in-frame clones and is missing some. The sample has approximately 290,000 clones, 90% seen once. The material sequenced was PBMCs or T cells enriched from blood (not recorded which). These receptors came from a woman younger than 30 with acute COVID-19.

This chain's CDR3 is CASSLGGSGNQPQHF. CDR3 bases: TGTGCCAGCAGCTTGGGGGGCTCGGGCAATCAGCCCCAGCATTTT. The chain recombines TRBV5-8 with TRBJ1-5; weak D call: TRBD1 (5 bases). V lost 0 bases and J lost 2, with 9 bases in between. The CDR3 length is 15 residues. Germline CDR1 is SGHTS and CDR2 is YDEGEE.

CDR3 sequence reads: CASSTGEETQYF. The CDR3 DNA follows: TGCGCCAGCAGCACAGGGGAAGAGACCCAGTACTTC. The gene calls are TRBV5-1 and TRBJ2-5, with TRBD1 identical over 7 bases. The CDR3 totals 12 residues. V was clipped by 4 bases and J by 3 bases; unmatched bases: 0. From germline, CDR1 is SGHRS and CDR2 YFSETQ.

This chain joins TRBV28 and TRBJ2-7; TRBD2 agrees at 14 bases. The ends lost 5 bases at V and 7 bases at J; junction bases unmatched: 7. The CDR3 totals 15 residues. Germline lookup yields CDR1 MDHEN and CDR2 SYDVKM. In DNA, the CDR3 is TGTGCCAGCAGTCCTCGACTAGCGGGAGGGAATGAGCAGTACTTC. This gives the protein CASSPRLAGGNEQYF.

The chain couples TRBV27 to TRBJ2-7; no firm D call. V lost 6 bases and J lost 7, with 16 bases in between. The germline gives CDR1 MNHEY, CDR2 SMNVEV (reference sequence). This CDR3 spans 13 amino acids. The CDR3 DNA sequence: TGTGCCAGCAGCGATTTGACTCCCCCGGAGCAGTACTTC. Amino acids: CASSDLTPPEQYF.

This rearrangement joins TRBV29-1 to TRBJ1-6; D unclear. Looked up from germline, CDR1 is SQVTM and CDR2 is ANQGSEA. CDR3 size: 15 residues. V dropped 6 bases and J dropped 4 bases, with 16 bases sitting between them. The CDR3: CSVRVAGGYNSPLHF. The CDR3 nucleotides read TGCAGCGTGAGGGTTGCCGGAGGATATAATTCACCCCTCCACTTT. Variable domain in full (rest from reference TRBV29-1 and TRBJ1-6): SAVISQKPSRDICQRGTSLTIQCQVDSQVTMMFWYRQQPGQSLTLIATANQGSEATYESGFVIDKFPISRPNLTFSTLTVSNMSPEDSSIYLCSVRVAGGYNSPLHFGNGTRLTVT.

The V call is TRBV4-1, the J call TRBJ2-3; 7 positions agree with TRBD2. CDR3 length: 17 residues. Germline V gene lookup returns CDR1 MGHRA and CDR2 YSYEKL. Trimming at V came to 0 bases and at J to 0 bases, leaving 6 bases not matched to a gene. The CDR3 protein is CASSQEYSGTSTDTQYF. CDR3 nucleotides: TGCGCCAGCAGCCAAGAATACAGCGGGACTAGCACAGATACGCAGTATTTT.

The V gene is TRBV28, the J gene TRBJ1-5; no firm D call. This CDR3 region has 16 residues. Trimming pared 3 bases from V and 7 bases from J, leaving 19 bases between. Germline V gene data show CDR1 as MDHEN and CDR2 as SYDVKM. Here the CDR3 reads CASSFGIGVLGQPQHF. In nucleotides, the CDR3 is TGTGCCAGCAGTTTCGGTATCGGGGTGCTAGGCCAGCCCCAGCATTTT.

This clone has a single count. The chain carries TRBV28 and TRBJ2-2, with D maybe TRBD2 (7 bases). V was shortened by 6 bases and J by 2 bases, with 13 bases between the two germline ends. Germline V gene sequence: CDR1 MDHEN, CDR2 SYDVKM. This CDR3 region has 15 residues. The CDR3 loop is CASSPGGHNTGELFF. In DNA, the CDR3 is TGTGCCAGCAGCCCCGGGGGGCATAACACCGGGGAGCTGTTTTTT.

The gene calls are TRBV10-3 and TRBJ1-2, with 10 bases identical to TRBD1. Germline V gene data show CDR1 as ENHRY and CDR2 as SYGVKD. The CDR3 is made up of 17 amino acids. V lost 7 bases and J lost 4; bases outside the gene matches: 15. CDR3 residues: CAIMDWTGGGLGYGYTF. In DNA, the CDR3 is TGTGCCATCATGGATTGGACAGGGGGGGGTTTAGGCTATGGCTACACCTTC.

This rearrangement joins TRBV7-2 to TRBJ1-4, with a weak D call TRBD1 (5 bases). V lost 5 bases to trimming and J lost 8 bases, with 15 bases between them. Germline CDR1 reads SGHTA; CDR2 reads FQGNSA. The CDR3 extends over 14 amino acids. CDR3 loop: CASSPRVGGEKLFF. CDR3 nucleotide sequence: TGTGCCAGCAGCCCCAGGGTCGGAGGGGAAAAACTGTTTTTT.

The gene calls are TRBV5-1 and TRBJ2-7; tentatively, D is TRBD1 (6 bases). The CDR3 totals 16 residues. With 4 bases removed from V and 2 bases from J, the gap between germline ends came to 19 bases. The germline CDR1 and CDR2 sequences are SGHRS and YFSETQ. The CDR3 loop is CASSQLTGQITYEQYF. Here the CDR3 DNA reads TGCGCCAGCAGCCAACTGACCGGACAGATAACCTACGAGCAGTACTTC.

The chain recombines TRBV18 with TRBJ1-1; 11 nucleotides match TRBD1. Per germline, CDR1 KGHSH and CDR2 LQKENI. This CDR3 comprises 16 residues. V lost 3 bases and J lost 3; bases outside the gene matches: 6. In DNA form, the CDR3 reads TGTGCCAGCTCACCCCGGACAGGGGGCTTGGACACTGAAGCTTTCTTT. Its protein is CASSPRTGGLDTEAFF.

This clone was seen a few times. The chain uses TRBV5-4 and TRBJ2-1, with a possible D match to TRBD2 (6 bases). Looked up from germline, CDR1 is SGHNT and CDR2 is YYREEE (reference sequence). The CDR3 sequence is 14 residues long. V shed 5 bases and J shed 3 bases, with 12 bases lying between them. CDR3 in DNA: TGTGCCAGCAGTTTAGGAGGGCACTACAATGAGCAGTTCTTC. Amino acid sequence: CASSLGGHYNEQFF.

V is TRBV28 and J is TRBJ1-1; 8 positions agree with TRBD1. The CDR3 has 14 residues. Germline CDR1 MDHEN, CDR2 SYDVKM. Trimming removed 4 bases from V and 10 bases from J; junction bases left unmatched: 11. CDR3 nucleotides: TGTGCCAGCAGTTCCCCCAGACAGGGGTCGGGAGCTTTCTTT. This encodes CASSSPRQGSGAFF.

This clone came up once. This chain uses TRBV2 with TRBJ1-1, with 12 bases that match TRBD1. The J segment lost 1 base and the V segment lost 4 bases, leaving 4 bases of the junction unmatched. CDR1 is SNHLY and CDR2 is FYNNEI in the germline V gene. The CDR3 covers 16 residues. The CDR3 nucleotides are TGTGCCAGCAGTGTGGGACAGGGGGCGAGGAACACTGAAGCTTTCTTT. Its protein product is CASSVGQGARNTEAFF. Filled out from reference TRBV2 and TRBJ1-1, the complete variable domain reads EPEVTQTPSHQVTQMGQEVILRCVPISNHLYFYWYRQILGQKVEFLVSFYNNEISEKSEIFDDQFSVERPDGSNFTLKIRSTKLEDSAMYFCASSVGQGARNTEAFFGQGTRLTVV.